The source of this T cell receptor (beta chain) is a study of T cell repertoires in ileal Crohn's disease. Study-level background: About half received postoperative treatment, some ten with thiopurines and about 20 anti-TNF. At postoperative colonoscopy, neoterminal ileum biopsies were taken as M6.

Sequenced by immunoSEQ multiplex PCR; TCRdb stores in-frame clones only, minus some. The sample contains approximately 13,000 clones, around 80% of which appear only once. Germline CDR1 is LNHNV and CDR2 is YYDKDF (reference sequence). Between the trimmed V and J ends, which lost 7 bases and 0 bases, there was a span of 21 bases. The CDR3 consists of 17 residues. The time point is: neoterminal ileum biopsy at postoperative endoscopy, about 6 months after surgery. The receptor's source is an adult with Crohn's disease. This chain links TRBV15 with TRBJ1-1; possibly TRBD1 for D (6 bases). The material sequenced was ileal tissue. Written as DNA, the CDR3 is TGTGCCACCACCTTTCGACTCACTGGGGGCATGAACACTGAAGCTTTCTTT. The encoded protein is CATTFRLTGGMNTEAFF.